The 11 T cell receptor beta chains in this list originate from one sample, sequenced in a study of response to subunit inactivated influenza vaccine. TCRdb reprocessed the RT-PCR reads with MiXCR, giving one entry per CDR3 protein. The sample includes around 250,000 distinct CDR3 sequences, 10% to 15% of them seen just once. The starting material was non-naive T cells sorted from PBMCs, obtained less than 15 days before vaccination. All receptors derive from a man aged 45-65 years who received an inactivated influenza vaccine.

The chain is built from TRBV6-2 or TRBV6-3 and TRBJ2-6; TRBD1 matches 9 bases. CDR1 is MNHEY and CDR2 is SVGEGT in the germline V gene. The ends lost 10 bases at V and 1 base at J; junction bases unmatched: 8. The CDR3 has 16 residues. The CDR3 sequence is CATLRDRVSGANVLTF. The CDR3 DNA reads TGTGCCACCCTCCGGGACAGGGTTTCTGGGGCCAACGTCCTGACTTTC.

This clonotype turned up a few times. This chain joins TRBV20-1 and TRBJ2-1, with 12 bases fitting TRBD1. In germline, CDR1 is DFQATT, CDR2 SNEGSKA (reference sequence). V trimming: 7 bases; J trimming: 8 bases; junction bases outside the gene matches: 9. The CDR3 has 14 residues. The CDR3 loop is CSVEGQGASDEQFF. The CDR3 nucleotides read TGCAGTGTCGAGGGACAGGGGGCGTCGGATGAGCAGTTCTTC.

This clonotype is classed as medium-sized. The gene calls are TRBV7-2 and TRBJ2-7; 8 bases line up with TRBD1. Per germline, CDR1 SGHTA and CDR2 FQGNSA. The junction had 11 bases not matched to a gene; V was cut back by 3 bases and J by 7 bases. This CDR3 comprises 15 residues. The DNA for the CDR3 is TGTGCCAGCAGCTTTGGTTCGGGACAGGCGAAAGAGCAGTACTTC. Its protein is CASSFGSGQAKEQYF. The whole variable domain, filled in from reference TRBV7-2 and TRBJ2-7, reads GAGVSQSPSNKVTEKGKDVELRCDPISGHTALYWYRQSLGQGLEFLIYFQGNSAPDKSGLPSDRFSAERTGGSVSTLTIQRTQQEDSAVYLCASSFGSGQAKEQYFGPGTRLTVT.

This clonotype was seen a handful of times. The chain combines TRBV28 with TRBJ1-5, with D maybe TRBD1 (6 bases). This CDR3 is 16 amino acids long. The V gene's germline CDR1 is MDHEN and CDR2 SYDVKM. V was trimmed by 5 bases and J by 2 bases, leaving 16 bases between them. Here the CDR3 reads CASSPGTFWGNQPQHF. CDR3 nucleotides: TGTGCCAGCAGTCCCGGGACATTCTGGGGCAATCAGCCCCAGCATTTT.

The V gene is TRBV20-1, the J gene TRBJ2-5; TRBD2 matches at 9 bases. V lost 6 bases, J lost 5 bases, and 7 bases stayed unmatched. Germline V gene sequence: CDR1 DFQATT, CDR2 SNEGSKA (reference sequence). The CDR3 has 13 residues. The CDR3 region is CSASSGSVETQYF. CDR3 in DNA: TGCAGTGCCAGTAGCGGGAGCGTGGAGACCCAGTACTTC.

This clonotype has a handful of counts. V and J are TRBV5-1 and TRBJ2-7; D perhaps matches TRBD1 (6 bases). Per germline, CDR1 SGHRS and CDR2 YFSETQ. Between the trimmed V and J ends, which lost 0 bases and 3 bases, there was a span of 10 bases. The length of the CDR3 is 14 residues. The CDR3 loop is CASSLVQGFYEQYF. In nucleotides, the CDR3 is TGCGCCAGCAGCTTGGTTCAGGGGTTCTACGAGCAGTACTTC.

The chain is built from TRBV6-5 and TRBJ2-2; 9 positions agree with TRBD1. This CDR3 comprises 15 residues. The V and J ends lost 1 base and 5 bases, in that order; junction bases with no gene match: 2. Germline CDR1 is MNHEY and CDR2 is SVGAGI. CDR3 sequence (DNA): TGTGCCAGCAGTTACTTGACAGGGGGGACCGGGGAGCTGTTTTTT. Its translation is CASSYLTGGTGELFF.

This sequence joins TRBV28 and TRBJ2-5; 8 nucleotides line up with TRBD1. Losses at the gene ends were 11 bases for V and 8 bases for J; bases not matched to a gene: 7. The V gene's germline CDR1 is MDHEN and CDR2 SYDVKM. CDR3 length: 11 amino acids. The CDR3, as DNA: TGTGCCTCGACGGACAGGGAAACCCAGTACTTC. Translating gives CASTDRETQYF.

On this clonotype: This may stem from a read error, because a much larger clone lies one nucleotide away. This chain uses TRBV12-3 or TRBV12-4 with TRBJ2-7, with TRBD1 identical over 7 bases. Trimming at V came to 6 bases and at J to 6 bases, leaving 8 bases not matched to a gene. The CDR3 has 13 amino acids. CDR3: CASSPDRVCEQYF. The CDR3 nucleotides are TGTGCCAGCAGCCCCGACAGGGTCTGCGAGCAGTACTTC.

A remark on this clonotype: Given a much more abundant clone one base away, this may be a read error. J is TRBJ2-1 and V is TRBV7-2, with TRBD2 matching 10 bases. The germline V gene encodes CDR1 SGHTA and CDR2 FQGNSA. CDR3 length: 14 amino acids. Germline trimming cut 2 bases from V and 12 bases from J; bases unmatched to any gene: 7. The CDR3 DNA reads TGTGCCAGCAGCTTATTAGCGGGAGGATTATGGCAGTTCTTC. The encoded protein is CASSLLAGGLWQFF.

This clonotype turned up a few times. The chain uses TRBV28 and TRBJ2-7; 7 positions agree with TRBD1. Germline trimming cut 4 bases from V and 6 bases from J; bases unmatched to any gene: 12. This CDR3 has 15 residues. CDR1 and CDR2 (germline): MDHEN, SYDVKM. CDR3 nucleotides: TGTGCCAGCAGTTCGCCCGGACAGGAGAATCGCGAGCAGTACTTC. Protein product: CASSSPGQENREQYF.